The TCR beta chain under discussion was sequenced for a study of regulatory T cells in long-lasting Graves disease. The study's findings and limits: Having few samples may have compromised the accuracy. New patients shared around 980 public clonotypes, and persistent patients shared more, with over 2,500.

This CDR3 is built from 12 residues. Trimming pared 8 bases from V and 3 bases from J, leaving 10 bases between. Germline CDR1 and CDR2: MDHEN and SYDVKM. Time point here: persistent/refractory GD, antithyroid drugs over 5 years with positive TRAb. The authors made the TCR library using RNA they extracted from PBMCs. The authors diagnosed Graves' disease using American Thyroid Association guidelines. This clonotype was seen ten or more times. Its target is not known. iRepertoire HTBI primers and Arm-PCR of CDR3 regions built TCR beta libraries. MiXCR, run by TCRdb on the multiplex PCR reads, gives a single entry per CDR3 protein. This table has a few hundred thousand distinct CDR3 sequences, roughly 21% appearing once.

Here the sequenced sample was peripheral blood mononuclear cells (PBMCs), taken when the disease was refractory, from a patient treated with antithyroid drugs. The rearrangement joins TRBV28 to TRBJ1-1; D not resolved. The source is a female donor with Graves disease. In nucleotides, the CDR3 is TGTGCCAGCCGCGTGAGGGACACTGAAGCTTTCTTT. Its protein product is CASRVRDTEAFF.